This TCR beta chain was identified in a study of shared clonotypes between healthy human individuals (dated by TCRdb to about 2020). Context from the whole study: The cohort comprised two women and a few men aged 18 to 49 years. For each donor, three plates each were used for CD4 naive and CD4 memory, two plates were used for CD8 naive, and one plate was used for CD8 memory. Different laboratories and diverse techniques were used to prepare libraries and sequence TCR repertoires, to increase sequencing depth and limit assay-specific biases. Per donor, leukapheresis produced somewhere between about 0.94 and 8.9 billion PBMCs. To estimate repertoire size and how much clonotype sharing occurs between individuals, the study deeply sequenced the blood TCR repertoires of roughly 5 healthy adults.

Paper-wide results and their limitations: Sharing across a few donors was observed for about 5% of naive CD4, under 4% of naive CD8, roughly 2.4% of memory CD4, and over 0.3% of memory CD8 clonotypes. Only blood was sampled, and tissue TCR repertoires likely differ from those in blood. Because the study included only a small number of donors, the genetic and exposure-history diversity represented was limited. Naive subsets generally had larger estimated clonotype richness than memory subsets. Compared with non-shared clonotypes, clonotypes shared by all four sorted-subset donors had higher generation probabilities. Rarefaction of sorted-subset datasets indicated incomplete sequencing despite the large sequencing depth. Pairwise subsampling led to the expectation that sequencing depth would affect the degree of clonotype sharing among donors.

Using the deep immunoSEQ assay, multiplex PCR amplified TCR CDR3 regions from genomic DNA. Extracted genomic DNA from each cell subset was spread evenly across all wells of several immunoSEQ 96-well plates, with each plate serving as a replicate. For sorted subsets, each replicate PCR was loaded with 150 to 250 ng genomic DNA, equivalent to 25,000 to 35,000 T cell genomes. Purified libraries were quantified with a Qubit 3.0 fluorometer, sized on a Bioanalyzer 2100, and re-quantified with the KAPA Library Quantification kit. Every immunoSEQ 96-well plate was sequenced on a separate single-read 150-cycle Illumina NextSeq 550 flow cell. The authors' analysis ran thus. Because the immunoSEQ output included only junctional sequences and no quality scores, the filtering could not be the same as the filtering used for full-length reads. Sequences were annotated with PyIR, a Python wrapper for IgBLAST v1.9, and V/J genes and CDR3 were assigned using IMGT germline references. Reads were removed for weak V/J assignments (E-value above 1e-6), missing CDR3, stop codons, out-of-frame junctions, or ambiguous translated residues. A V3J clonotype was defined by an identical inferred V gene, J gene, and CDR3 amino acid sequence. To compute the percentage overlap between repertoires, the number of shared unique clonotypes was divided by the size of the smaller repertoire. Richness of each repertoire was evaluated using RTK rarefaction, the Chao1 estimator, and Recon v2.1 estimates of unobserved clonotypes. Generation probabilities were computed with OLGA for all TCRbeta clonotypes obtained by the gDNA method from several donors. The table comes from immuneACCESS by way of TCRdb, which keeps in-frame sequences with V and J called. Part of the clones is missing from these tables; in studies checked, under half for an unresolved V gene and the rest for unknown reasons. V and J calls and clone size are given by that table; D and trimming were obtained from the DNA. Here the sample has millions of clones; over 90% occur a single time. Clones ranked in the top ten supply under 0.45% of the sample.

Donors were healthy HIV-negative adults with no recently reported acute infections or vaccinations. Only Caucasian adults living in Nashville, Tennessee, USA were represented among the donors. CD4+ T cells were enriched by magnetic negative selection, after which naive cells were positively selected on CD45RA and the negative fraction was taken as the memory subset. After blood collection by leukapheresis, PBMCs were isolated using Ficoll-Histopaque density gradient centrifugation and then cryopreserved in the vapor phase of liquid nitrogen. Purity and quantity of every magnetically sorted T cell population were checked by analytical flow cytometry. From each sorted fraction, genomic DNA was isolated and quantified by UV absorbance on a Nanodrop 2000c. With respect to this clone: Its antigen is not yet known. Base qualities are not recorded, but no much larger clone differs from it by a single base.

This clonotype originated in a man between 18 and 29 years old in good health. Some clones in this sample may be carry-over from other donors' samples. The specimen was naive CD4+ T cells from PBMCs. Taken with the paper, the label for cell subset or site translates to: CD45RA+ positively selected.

The DNA reads TGTGCCAGCACCCAGGAGCGGGCCTCCTACGAGCAGTACTTC. It specifies CASTQERASYEQYF. The chain is assembled from TRBV7-2 and TRBJ2-7, and perhaps TRBD2 as D gene, on 6 matching bases. According to the germline V gene, CDR1 reads SGHTA and CDR2 reads FQGNSA. V loses 7 bases of germline sequence and J loses 0 bases, and the interval between the two ends is 13 bases. The CDR3 runs 14 residues from the cysteine to the phenylalanine. Only CDR3 DNA is held: 42 bases, read in frame from base 1.